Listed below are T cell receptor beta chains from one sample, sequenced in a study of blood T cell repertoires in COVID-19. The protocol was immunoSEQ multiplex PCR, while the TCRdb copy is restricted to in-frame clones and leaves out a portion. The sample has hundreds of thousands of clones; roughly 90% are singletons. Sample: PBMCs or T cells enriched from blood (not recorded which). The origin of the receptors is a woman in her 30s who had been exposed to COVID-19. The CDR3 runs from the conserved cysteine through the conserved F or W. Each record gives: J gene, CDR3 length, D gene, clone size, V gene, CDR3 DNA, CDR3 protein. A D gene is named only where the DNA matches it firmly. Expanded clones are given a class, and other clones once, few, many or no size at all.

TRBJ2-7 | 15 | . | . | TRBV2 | TGTGCCAGCAGTGAAGCAATCTGGGGGGTGTACGAGCAGTACTTC | CASSEAIWGVYEQYF
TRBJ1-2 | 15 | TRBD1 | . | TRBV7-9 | TGTGCCAGCAGCCCCCAGGACAGGGGTTCCTATGGCTACACCTTC | CASSPQDRGSYGYTF
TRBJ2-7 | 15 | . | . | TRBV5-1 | TGCGCCAGCAGCTTGGCCTTTCTCAGCTCCTACGAGCAGTACTTC | CASSLAFLSSYEQYF
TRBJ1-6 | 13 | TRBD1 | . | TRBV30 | TGTGCCTGGAGGAGGGACAGGGATTCACCCCTCCACTTT | CAWRRDRDSPLHF
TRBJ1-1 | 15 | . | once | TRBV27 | TGTGCCAGCAGTTTATTCACAGGACTGAACACTGAAGCTTTCTTT | CASSLFTGLNTEAFF
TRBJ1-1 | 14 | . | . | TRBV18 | TGTGCCAGCTCGGGCAGACAGGTGGGCACTGAAGCTTTCTTT | CASSGRQVGTEAFF
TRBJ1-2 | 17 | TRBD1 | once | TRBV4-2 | TGTGCCAGCAGCCAAGACCCGGGACAGATAACCCGCTATGGCTACACCTTC | CASSQDPGQITRYGYTF
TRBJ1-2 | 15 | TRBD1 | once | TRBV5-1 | TGCGCCAGCAGCTTGACCGGGACAGCGGACTATGGCTACACCTTC | CASSLTGTADYGYTF
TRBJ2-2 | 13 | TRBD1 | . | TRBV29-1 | TGCAGCGTTCGACAGGGCGAGGACGGGGAGCTGTTTTTT | CSVRQGEDGELFF
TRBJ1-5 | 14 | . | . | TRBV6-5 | TGTGCCAGCAGTTACTCTGAGCGTACTCAGCCCCAGCATTTT | CASSYSERTQPQHF
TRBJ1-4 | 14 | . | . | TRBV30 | TGTGCCCGCTCGTCAGGGAGGACTAATGAAAAACTGTTTTTT | CARSSGRTNEKLFF
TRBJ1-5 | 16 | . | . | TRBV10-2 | TGCGCCAGCCCCCACAATTACCCGGGAGGCAATCAGCCCCAGCATTTT | CASPHNYPGGNQPQHF
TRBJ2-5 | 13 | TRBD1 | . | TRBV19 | TGTGCCAGTGGGACAGGGGGCCAAGAGACCCAGTACTTC | CASGTGGQETQYF
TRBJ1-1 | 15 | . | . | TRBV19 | TGTGCCAGTAGTATCCACCTCGGGGAGGTCCCTGAAGCTTTCTTT | CASSIHLGEVPEAFF
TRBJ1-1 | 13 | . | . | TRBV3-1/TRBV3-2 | TGTGCCAGCAGCCAGGCGGGGGTCACTGAAGCTTTCTTT | CASSQAGVTEAFF
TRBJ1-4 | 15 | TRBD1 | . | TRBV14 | TGTGCCAGCAGTCGGACAGGGAACGGTATTGAAAAACTGTTTTTT | CASSRTGNGIEKLFF
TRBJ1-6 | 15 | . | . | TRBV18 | TGTGCCAGCTCACCGAACTCCGGAGATAATTCACCCCTCCACTTT | CASSPNSGDNSPLHF
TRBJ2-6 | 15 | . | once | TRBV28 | TGTGCCAGCAGCCCAGTAGTCGGGTTCGCCAACGTCCTGACTTTC | CASSPVVGFANVLTF
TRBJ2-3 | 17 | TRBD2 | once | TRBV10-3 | TGTGCCATCAGTCCTAGCGGGGGGGTCGCCCTTATTGATACGCAGTATTTT | CAISPSGGVALIDTQYF
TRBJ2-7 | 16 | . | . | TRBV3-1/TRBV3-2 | TGTGCCAGCAGCCGTGGACACCCAAAGGAATCGTTCGAGCAGTACTTC | CASSRGHPKESFEQYF
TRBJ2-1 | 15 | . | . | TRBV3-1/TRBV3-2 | TGTGCCAGCAGCCAATTTCACGGGGTGGGGAATGAGCAGTTCTTC | CASSQFHGVGNEQFF
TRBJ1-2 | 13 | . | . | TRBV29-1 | TGCAGCGTTGAAGATAACCCCGGGGAGGGCTACACCTTC | CSVEDNPGEGYTF
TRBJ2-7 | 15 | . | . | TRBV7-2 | TGTGCCAGCAGCCTGACCGCGACAGACTCCTACGAGCAGTACTTC | CASSLTATDSYEQYF
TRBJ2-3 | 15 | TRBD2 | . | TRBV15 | TGTGCCACCAGCAGAGATCGGGCTAGCGGGCATACGCAGTATTTT | CATSRDRASGHTQYF